What follows are 4 T cell receptor beta chains derived from one specimen sequenced in a study of T cells in Graves' hyperthyroidism and ophthalmopathy. Template material for amplifying TCR beta CDR3 regions consisted of RNA transcripts. The HTBI primer set drove a first-round RT-PCR of the TCR CDR3. MiXCR, applied by TCRdb to the multiplex PCR reads, yields one record per CDR3 protein. The data hold hundreds of thousands of distinct CDR3 sequences, with approximately 15% observed a single time. The material sequenced was blood. The source is a woman between 18 and 29 years old with Graves' hyperthyroidism that later progressed to Graves' ophthalmopathy.

This clonotype was observed many times. DNA of the CDR3: TGTGCCAGCAGCTTACCTCAAGCGAACACTGAAGCTTTCTTT. It specifies CASSLPQANTEAFF. This chain links TRBV7-9 with TRBJ1-1; D gene unclear. CDR1 and CDR2 from the germline V gene are SEHNR and FQNEAQ (reference sequence). The CDR3 extends over 14 amino acids. V lost 2 bases to trimming and J lost 1 base, with 8 bases between them.

This clonotype appeared many times. This chain uses TRBV2 with TRBJ2-7, with a possible D match to TRBD2 (6 bases). The germline V and J ends were trimmed by 6 bases and 5 bases, with 17 bases remaining between them. The length of the CDR3 is 14 residues. Germline V CDR1 and CDR2: SNHLY, FYNNEI. The chain's CDR3 is CASREGSSSDEQYF. DNA for the CDR3: TGTGCCAGCAGGGAGGGCTCTTCGTCGGACGAGCAGTACTTC.

There are many counts of this clonotype. The chain combines TRBV28 with TRBJ2-7; tentatively, D is TRBD2 (6 bases). The germline gives CDR1 MDHEN, CDR2 SYDVKM. The length of the CDR3 is 14 residues. Trimming left V 3 bases short and J 1 base short, with 10 bases between. The CDR3: CASSFGGASYEQYF. The CDR3 DNA sequence: TGTGCCAGCAGTTTCGGCGGGGCTTCCTACGAGCAGTACTTC. Based on the CDR3 plus reference TRBV28 and TRBJ2-7, the full variable domain is DVKVTQSSRYLVKRTGEKVFLECVQDMDHENMFWYRQDPGLGLRLIYFSYDVKMKEKGDIPEGYSVSREKKERFSLILESASTNQTSMYLCASSFGGASYEQYFGPGTRLTVT.

This clonotype was seen repeatedly, ten times or more. This rearrangement joins TRBV20-1 to TRBJ1-1, with 12 bases lining up with TRBD1. With V trimmed by 6 bases and J by 1 base, 6 bases remained unmatched. The CDR3 has 15 residues. Germline V lookup: CDR1 DFQATT, CDR2 SNEGSKA (reference sequence). The CDR3 region is CSATGTGGRNTEAFF. The CDR3 DNA reads TGCAGTGCAACCGGGACAGGGGGCCGGAACACTGAAGCTTTCTTT.